This T cell receptor (beta chain) was documented in a study of blood T cell repertoires in COVID-19. About the study: Sites in the United States, Italy and Spain provided acute and convalescent COVID-19 samples. PBMCs, B-cell-depleted T cells, or T cells were the source of the cDNA or gDNA that made up the material.

Source study methods: Amplification from reference gene primers served as the basis for estimated nucleated cell counts. Produced via immunoSEQ multiplex PCR; TCRdb's table is partial and in-frame only. V, J and clone size are taken as reported in that table, and D and trimming were inferred from the DNA itself. There are roughly 190,000 clones in the sample; less than 90% occur only once, and about 1% lies in the top ten. The sample was peripheral blood. The clonotype comes from a man aged 25-45 years with acute or convalescent COVID-19.

The CDR3 spells CASSFSGFSSTDTQYF. DNA for the CDR3: TGTGCCAGCAGCTTTAGCGGGTTCTCTAGCACAGATACGCAGTATTTT. The V call is TRBV9, the J call TRBJ2-3; 7 bases agree with TRBD2. CDR1 and CDR2 from the germline V gene are SGDLS and YYNGEE. After removal of 4 bases from V and 0 bases from J, the junction contained 8 bases not matched to a gene. The CDR3 has 16 amino acids.